The entry that follows covers one TCR beta chain sequence. What it recognizes is unknown. Participating donors were healthy, HIV-negative adults free of recent acute infections or vaccinations. Sequencing used immunoSEQ multiplex PCR; TCRdb keeps in-frame clones, though not all of them. The profile shows more than 2 million clones, approximately 95% of them singletons. The data stem from a study of shared clonotypes between healthy human individuals. Findings and limits, study-wide: Generation probabilities of non-shared clonotypes were lower (relative to those shared by all four donors).

This sequence originates from a man in his late teens or twenties in good health. Material for sequencing was naive CD4+ T cells sorted from blood. The subset: CD45RA+ positively selected.

CDR3 in amino acids: CASSYRQSSYNEQFF. CDR3 bases: TGTGCCAGCAGCTACCGCCAAAGCTCCTACAATGAGCAGTTCTTC. This rearrangement joins TRBV5-4 to TRBJ2-1; D ambiguous. CDR3 length equals 15 residues. V dropped 3 bases and J dropped 0 bases, with 10 bases sitting between them. CDR1 and CDR2 from the germline V gene are SGHNT and YYREEE (reference sequence). Looking up the rest from reference TRBV5-4 and TRBJ2-1 gives the full variable domain: ETGVTQSPTHLIKTRGQQVTLRCSSQSGHNTVSWYQQALGQGPQFIFQYYREEENGRGNFPPRFSGLQFPNYSSELNVNALELDDSALYLCASSYRQSSYNEQFFGPGTRLTVL.